A selection of T cell receptor beta chains follows, all from one sample in a study of long-term antiretroviral therapy in people with HIV. Using immunoSEQ multiplex PCR, the repertoire was profiled, and TCRdb retains in-frame clones only, with some absent. In the table there are about 40,000 clones, roughly nine tenths of which are singletons. The sample consisted of unsorted PBMCs, taken 0.1 years before starting antiretroviral therapy. The source is a woman in her 50s with HIV. Both conserved end residues are part of each CDR3. The D gene is left open where the match is weak. Clone size is given for some rows only: seen once, a few or many times, or a class if the clone is expanded.

j_call | cdr3_length | clone_size | d_call | v_call | cdr3_aa | cdr3_nt
TRBJ1-3 | 17 | few | . | TRBV13 | CASSLVRDLRSGNTIYF | TGTGCCAGCAGCTTAGTACGGGACCTAAGGTCTGGAAACACCATATATTTT
TRBJ2-7 | 16 | . | . | TRBV6-1 | CASSEWKGHTTYEQYF | TGTGCCAGCAGTGAATGGAAAGGACATACGACCTACGAGCAGTACTTC
TRBJ1-1 | 14 | . | . | TRBV19 | CASSIGAAATEAFF | TGTGCCAGTAGTATTGGGGCAGCTGCCACTGAAGCTTTCTTT
TRBJ1-1 | 15 | . | . | TRBV6-4 | CASSDGTDGSTEAFF | TGTGCCAGCAGTGACGGAACGGACGGTTCCACTGAAGCTTTCTTT
TRBJ1-1 | 12 | . | . | TRBV29-1 | CSVEWGGTEAFF | TGCAGCGTTGAGTGGGGAGGCACTGAAGCTTTCTTT
TRBJ2-7 | 14 | . | TRBD1 | TRBV29-1 | CSVEDRASGYEQYF | TGCAGCGTGGAAGACAGGGCTTCGGGCTACGAGCAGTACTTC
TRBJ1-1 | 15 | . | . | TRBV18 | CASSPPLRVGTEAFF | TGTGCCAGCTCACCACCGCTCAGGGTCGGCACTGAAGCTTTCTTT
TRBJ1-1 | 12 | . | TRBD1 | TRBV29-1 | CSVVGQGPEAFF | TGCAGCGTTGTAGGACAGGGCCCTGAAGCTTTCTTT
TRBJ1-2 | 14 | once | . | TRBV7-9 | CASSQDSAGYGYTF | TGCGCCAGCAGCCAAGACTCGGCGGGCTATGGCTACACCTTC
TRBJ2-7 | 12 | . | . | TRBV7-3 | CASSLGFGEQYF | TGTGCCAGCAGCTTAGGTTTCGGAGAGCAGTACTTC
TRBJ1-1 | 18 | once | TRBD1 | TRBV18 | CASSPKPWNGQGKGEAFF | TGTGCCAGCTCACCTAAGCCTTGGAACGGACAGGGAAAAGGTGAAGCTTTCTTT
TRBJ1-2 | 13 | once | TRBD1 | TRBV6-1 | CASTPQGAYGYTF | TGTGCCAGCACCCCACAGGGGGCCTACGGCTACACCTTC
TRBJ1-5 | 12 | . | . | TRBV7-9 | CASRDGDSPQHF | TGTGCCAGCAGGGACGGGGATTCGCCCCAGCATTTT
TRBJ1-1 | 10 | . | TRBD1 | TRBV7-9 | CATTGTEAFF | TGTGCCACGACAGGGACTGAAGCTTTCTTT
TRBJ1-3 | 14 | . | . | TRBV6-1 | CASSAGGSGNTIYF | TGTGCCAGCAGTGCCGGCGGCTCTGGAAACACCATATATTTT
TRBJ2-4 | 15 | . | . | TRBV7-3 | CASGVLVGAKNIQYF | TGTGCCAGCGGCGTCCTGGTCGGAGCCAAAAACATTCAGTACTTC
TRBJ1-1 | 15 | once | TRBD1 | TRBV2 | CASSRTGGMNTEAFF | TGTGCCAGCAGTAGGACAGGGGGGATGAACACTGAAGCTTTCTTT
TRBJ1-5 | 16 | . | . | TRBV4-1 | CASSLMGGDSNQPQHF | TGCGCCAGCAGCTTGATGGGAGGAGATAGCAATCAGCCCCAGCATTTT
TRBJ1-6 | 14 | few | . | TRBV5-6 | CASSWGPGNSPLHF | TGTGCCAGCAGCTGGGGCCCGGGTAATTCACCCCTCCACTTT
TRBJ2-3 | 14 | . | TRBD2 | TRBV2 | CASIRGGLGDTQYF | TGTGCCAGCATCCGGGGGGGGCTTGGAGATACGCAGTATTTT
TRBJ1-4 | 12 | . | . | TRBV30 | CAGGQSNEKLFF | TGTGCCGGTGGACAGTCTAATGAAAAACTGTTTTTT
TRBJ2-2 | 15 | . | TRBD2 | TRBV2 | CASSERGGENGELFF | TGTGCCAGCAGTGAGCGGGGGGGCGAAAACGGGGAGCTGTTTTTT
TRBJ1-2 | 16 | . | . | TRBV21-1 | CASSKRDRPCGDGYTF | TGTGCCAGCAGCAAAAGAGACAGGCCGTGCGGGGATGGCTACACCTTC
TRBJ2-3 | 16 | . | . | TRBV7-9 | CASSSFGGPSTDTQYF | TGTGCCAGCAGCTCCTTCGGGGGGCCAAGCACAGATACGCAGTATTTT
TRBJ1-1 | 15 | . | . | TRBV9 | CASSVGRVSSSEAFF | TGTGCCAGCAGCGTAGGTAGGGTATCAAGCTCTGAAGCTTTCTTT
TRBJ2-3 | 13 | . | . | TRBV11-2 | CASSFTNTDTQYF | TGTGCCAGCAGCTTTACTAACACAGATACGCAGTATTTT
TRBJ2-7 | 13 | . | . | TRBV5-4 | CASSLTGSYEQYF | TGTGCCAGCAGCTTGACAGGGTCCTACGAGCAGTACTTC
TRBJ2-1 | 14 | . | TRBD2 | TRBV9 | CASSVDLTSGEQFF | TGTGCCAGCAGCGTAGATCTGACTAGCGGAGAGCAGTTCTTC
TRBJ2-7 | 15 | . | TRBD2 | TRBV7-2 | CASSLRLAGRYEQYF | TGTGCCAGCAGCTTAAGACTAGCGGGGCGATACGAGCAGTACTTC
TRBJ2-7 | 13 | . | . | TRBV2 | CASSEDRAYEQYF | TGTGCCAGCAGTGAGGACCGGGCCTACGAGCAGTACTTC
TRBJ2-7 | 13 | . | TRBD1 | TRBV11-2 | CASSLDRDSEQYF | TGTGCCAGCAGCCTGGACAGGGACTCCGAGCAGTACTTC
TRBJ1-6 | 16 | few | . | TRBV7-8 | CASSLAQGIGVSPLHF | TGTGCCAGCAGCTTAGCTCAGGGGATCGGAGTATCACCCCTCCACTTT
TRBJ1-1 | 12 | . | . | TRBV2 | CASLPQGLEAFF | TGTGCCAGCCTGCCTCAGGGCTTGGAAGCTTTCTTT
TRBJ1-6 | 12 | . | . | TRBV14 | CASSGSFSPLHF | TGTGCCAGCAGCGGGAGTTTTTCACCCCTCCACTTT
TRBJ1-2 | 13 | . | . | TRBV9 | CASSFTGDYGYTF | TGTGCCAGCAGCTTTACGGGGGACTATGGCTACACCTTC
TRBJ1-2 | 15 | . | . | TRBV25-1 | CASSAYETANYGYTF | TGTGCCAGCAGTGCCTACGAGACAGCTAACTATGGCTACACCTTC
TRBJ2-5 | 16 | . | TRBD2 | TRBV11-3 | CASSAGLAGGQETQYF | TGTGCCAGCAGCGCCGGACTAGCGGGGGGACAAGAGACCCAGTACTTC
TRBJ2-2 | 15 | . | . | TRBV15 | CATSRDIAGTGELFF | TGTGCCACCAGCAGAGATATCGCGGGCACCGGGGAGCTGTTTTTT
TRBJ2-1 | 15 | . | TRBD2 | TRBV5-4 | CASSRTSGEYNEQFF | TGTGCCAGCAGCCGGACTAGCGGGGAATACAATGAGCAGTTCTTC
TRBJ2-3 | 12 | . | . | TRBV30 | CAWSLGTDTQYF | TGTGCCTGGAGTCTAGGGACAGATACGCAGTATTTT
TRBJ1-1 | 15 | once | . | TRBV7-9 | CASSLVGQGNLQAFF | TGTGCCAGCAGCTTAGTAGGGCAGGGAAACCTTCAAGCTTTCTTT
TRBJ2-2 | 15 | . | . | TRBV5-4 | CASSFATGNTGELFF | TGTGCCAGCAGCTTTGCTACAGGGAACACCGGGGAGCTGTTTTTT
TRBJ2-6 | 13 | . | . | TRBV27 | CASSFPGSNVLTF | TGTGCCAGCAGTTTCCCGGGCTCCAACGTCCTGACTTTC
TRBJ2-7 | 13 | . | TRBD1 | TRBV29-1 | CSVGQGAGNEQYF | TGCAGCGTTGGTCAGGGGGCAGGCAACGAGCAGTACTTC
TRBJ1-2 | 12 | . | . | TRBV6-6 | CASRGLNYGYTF | TGTGCCAGCAGGGGTCTTAACTATGGCTACACCTTC
TRBJ1-5 | 14 | . | . | TRBV23-1 | CASSQVSGYQPQHF | TGCGCCAGCAGTCAAGTCTCAGGGTACCAGCCCCAGCATTTT
TRBJ2-2 | 16 | . | . | TRBV5-6 | CASSSDGVLDTGELFF | TGTGCCAGCAGCTCAGACGGGGTATTAGACACCGGGGAGCTGTTTTTT
TRBJ1-1 | 14 | . | . | TRBV4-1 | CASSQGGYGAEAFF | TGCGCCAGCAGCCAAGGAGGGTACGGGGCTGAAGCTTTCTTT
TRBJ1-5 | 15 | once | . | TRBV7-9 | CASSLEGGGGQPQHF | TGTGCCAGCAGCTTAGAAGGGGGAGGGGGTCAGCCCCAGCATTTT
TRBJ1-3 | 17 | . | . | TRBV30 | CAWSVRVWGPNGNTIYF | TGTGCCTGGAGTGTACGGGTCTGGGGGCCGAATGGAAACACCATATATTTT
TRBJ2-5 | 12 | . | . | TRBV30 | CAWSHPQETQYF | TGTGCCTGGAGCCACCCGCAAGAGACCCAGTACTTC
TRBJ1-1 | 12 | . | . | TRBV27 | CASSGGSTEAFF | TGTGCCAGCAGCGGGGGGAGCACTGAAGCTTTCTTT